These 14 T cell receptor beta chains were sequenced from one sample in a study of control samples from healthy donors and cancer patients. Sequencing was performed with immunoSEQ multiplex PCR; in TCRdb, only in-frame clones are kept and a portion is missing. Here the sample spans fewer than 110,000 clones, approximately 90% being singletons. Specimen: blood. The receptors derive from a man aged 25-45 years in good health.

This sequence joins TRBV3-1 (or the pseudogene TRBV3-2) and TRBJ1-3; no definite D call. The length of the CDR3 is 16 residues. The V gene lost 0 bases and the J gene lost 0 bases, with 9 bases spanning the gap. CDR1 LGHDT and CDR2 YNNKEL come from the germline V gene (reference sequence). CDR3 sequence reads: CASSQDRVSSGNTIYF. In nucleotides, the CDR3 is TGTGCCAGCAGCCAAGATCGCGTCAGCTCTGGAAACACCATATATTTT.

This clone was detected once. The CDR3 here is CASSISQGTDTQYF. The DNA for the CDR3 is TGTGCCAGTAGTATATCACAGGGGACCGATACGCAGTATTTT. The chain recombines TRBV19 with TRBJ2-3; TRBD1 matches at 7 bases. The CDR3 sequence is 14 residues long. Trimming took 2 bases from V and 6 from J; bases not matched to a gene: 5. CDR1 LNHDA and CDR2 SQIVND come from the germline V gene (reference sequence).

The rearrangement links TRBV19 to TRBJ2-7, with D perhaps TRBD1 or TRBD2 (6 bases each). Trimming stripped 3 bases from V and 2 bases from J, with 8 bases between. Germline V lookup: CDR1 LNHDA, CDR2 SQIVND (reference sequence). CDR3 size: 13 residues. Here the CDR3 reads CASSMEGAYEQYF. CDR3 DNA sequence: TGTGCCAGTAGTATGGAGGGGGCCTACGAGCAGTACTTC. The full variable domain, rest sourced from reference TRBV19 and TRBJ2-7, is DGGITQSPKYLFRKEGQNVTLSCEQNLNHDAMYWYRQDPGQGLRLIYYSQIVNDFQKGDIAEGYSVSREKKESFPLTVTSAQKNPTAFYLCASSMEGAYEQYFGPGTRLTVT.

The chain employs TRBV4-2 and TRBJ1-2; TRBD1 matches 7 bases. V was pared by 0 bases and J by 5 bases, with 6 bases of the junction left unmatched. The CDR3 is made up of 15 amino acids. Germline assignment: CDR1 LGHNA and CDR2 YNFKEQ. This CDR3 reads CASSQDPGQPYGYTF. CDR3 bases: TGTGCCAGCAGCCAAGATCCGGGACAGCCTTATGGCTACACCTTC.

The V gene is TRBV18, the J gene TRBJ1-1; D not certain. CDR3 length: 13 residues. Germline lookup yields CDR1 KGHSH and CDR2 LQKENI. V was cut by 3 bases and J by 3 bases, with 8 bases left in between. The CDR3 sequence is CASSPLKDTEAFF. For the CDR3, the DNA is TGTGCCAGCTCACCGCTGAAAGACACTGAAGCTTTCTTT.

The chain is built from TRBV9 and TRBJ1-2; D may be TRBD1 (6 bases). CDR1 is SGDLS, CDR2 YYNGEE, per germline. Trimming took off 0 bases at V and 1 base at J, with 19 bases between the two ends. The CDR3 has 18 amino acids. The CDR3 DNA reads as TGTGCCAGCAGCGTAGGGGGGCTGGGACACGAAAATAACTATGGCTACACCTTC. Protein: CASSVGGLGHENNYGYTF.

The chain combines TRBV27 with TRBJ1-2; D gene ambiguous. Deletions cut 5 bases from V and 3 bases from J, with 19 bases between. CDR3 length: 16 amino acids. Germline V gives CDR1 MNHEY, CDR2 SMNVEV (reference sequence). CDR3 amino acids: CASSPSVRLGYYGYTF. The CDR3 nucleotides are TGTGCCAGCAGTCCTTCCGTTAGACTGGGGTACTATGGCTACACCTTC.

The rearrangement uses TRBV6-2 or TRBV6-3 and TRBJ2-1; 14 nucleotides align to TRBD2. CDR1 and CDR2 from the germline V gene are MNHEY and SVGEGT. V was pared by 5 bases and J by 5 bases, with 20 bases of the junction left unmatched. The CDR3 spans 21 residues. The CDR3 DNA reads TGTGCCAGCAGTCCCCAGAGGGTCTCGGGACTAGCGGGAGCGGGGGACAATGAGCAGTTCTTC. Protein sequence: CASSPQRVSGLAGAGDNEQFF.

The chain has TRBV3-1 (or the pseudogene TRBV3-2) and TRBJ1-1; 9 bases are shared with TRBD1. The V and J ends lost 6 bases and 1 base, in that order; junction bases with no gene match: 3. This CDR3 is 14 amino acids long. CDR1 is LGHDT and CDR2 is YNNKEL in the germline V gene (reference sequence). CDR3 nucleotide sequence: TGTGCCAGCAGACAGACAGGGGGGAACACTGAAGCTTTCTTT. As protein: CASRQTGGNTEAFF.

The rearrangement links TRBV6-4 to TRBJ1-4; TRBD1 matches 9 bases. The V segment lost 5 bases and the J segment 7 bases; nucleotides outside the gene matches: 5. This CDR3 contains 14 residues. Germline V CDR1 and CDR2: MRHNA, SNTAGT. The CDR3 reads CASSSGQGSEKLFF. The CDR3, as DNA: TGTGCCAGCAGTTCAGGACAGGGGAGTGAAAAACTGTTTTTT.

The sample holds one count of this clone. The rearrangement uses TRBV19 and TRBJ2-7; the match to TRBD2 covers 13 bases. The CDR3 is 16 amino acids. Trimming removed 4 bases from V and 6 bases from J; junction bases left unmatched: 9. In germline, CDR1 is LNHDA, CDR2 SQIVND (reference sequence). The CDR3 coding sequence is TGTGCCAGTAGTACAAAACCGGGACTAGCGGGATTCGAGCAGTACTTC. Amino acids: CASSTKPGLAGFEQYF.

The chain carries TRBV19 and TRBJ1-4, with D maybe TRBD1 (6 bases). The CDR3 length is 14 residues. V lost 3 bases, J lost 8 bases, and 13 bases lay in between. Per germline, CDR1 LNHDA and CDR2 SQIVND (reference sequence). This CDR3 reads CASSIAGAGEKLFF. Here the CDR3 DNA reads TGTGCCAGTAGTATCGCGGGGGCCGGAGAAAAACTGTTTTTT.

This chain connects TRBV6-5 to TRBJ1-1; unclear D gene. V was cut by 0 bases and J by 7 bases, with 9 bases left in between. The length of the CDR3 is 13 residues. The germline CDR1 and CDR2 sequences are MNHEY and SVGAGI. The CDR3: CASSYSGRNEAFF. For the CDR3, the DNA is TGTGCCAGCAGTTACTCCGGCAGAAATGAAGCTTTCTTT.

The rearrangement uses TRBV25-1 and TRBJ2-2, with TRBD2 matching 8 bases. There are 13 residues in the CDR3. V gave up 7 bases and J gave up 8 bases; unmatched junction bases: 6. Per the germline V gene, CDR1 is MGHDK and CDR2 is SYGVNS. The chain's CDR3 is CASMARGAGELFF. The CDR3 region has the DNA TGTGCCAGCATGGCGCGGGGGGCTGGGGAGCTGTTTTTT.